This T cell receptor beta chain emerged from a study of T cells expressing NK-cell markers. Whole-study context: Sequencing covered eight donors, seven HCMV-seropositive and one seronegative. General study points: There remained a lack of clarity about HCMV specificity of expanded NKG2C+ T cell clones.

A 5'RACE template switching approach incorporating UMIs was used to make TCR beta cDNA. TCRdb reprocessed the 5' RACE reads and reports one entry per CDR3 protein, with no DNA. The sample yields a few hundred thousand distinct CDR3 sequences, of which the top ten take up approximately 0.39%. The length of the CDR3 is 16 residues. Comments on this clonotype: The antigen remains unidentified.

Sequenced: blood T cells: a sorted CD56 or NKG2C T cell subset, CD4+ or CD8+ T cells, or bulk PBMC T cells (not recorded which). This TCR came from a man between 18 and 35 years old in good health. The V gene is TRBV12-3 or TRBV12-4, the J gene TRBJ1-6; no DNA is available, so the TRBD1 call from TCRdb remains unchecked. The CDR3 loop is CASTPRVSGHSPPLHF.